This T cell receptor (beta chain) is from a study of blood T cell repertoires in COVID-19. Study-level background: Sites in the United States, Italy and Spain provided acute and convalescent COVID-19 samples. Nucleic acid was either cDNA or gDNA, and it came from T cells, B-cell-depleted T cells, or PBMCs.

Per the original data handling: Estimation of nucleated cell counts was performed using reference gene primer amplification. Generated by immunoSEQ multiplex PCR, the TCRdb table keeps only in-frame clones and is missing some. V and J calls and clone size follow that table, whereas D and trimming were derived from the DNA. The data contain around 250,000 clones, about 90% of them seen just once; the ten biggest clones take up roughly 6.3%. The clonotype originates from a man aged 60 to 69 with acute or convalescent COVID-19. Sample: peripheral blood.

The CDR3 sequence is CASSLGPKEQYF. CDR3 DNA sequence: TGTGCCAGCAGTTTGGGGCCCAAGGAGCAGTACTTC. The chain recombines TRBV28 with TRBJ2-7, with D possibly TRBD1 on 5 matching bases. This CDR3 has 12 residues. Deletions cut 3 bases from V and 7 bases from J, with 10 bases between. Germline assignment: CDR1 MDHEN and CDR2 SYDVKM.